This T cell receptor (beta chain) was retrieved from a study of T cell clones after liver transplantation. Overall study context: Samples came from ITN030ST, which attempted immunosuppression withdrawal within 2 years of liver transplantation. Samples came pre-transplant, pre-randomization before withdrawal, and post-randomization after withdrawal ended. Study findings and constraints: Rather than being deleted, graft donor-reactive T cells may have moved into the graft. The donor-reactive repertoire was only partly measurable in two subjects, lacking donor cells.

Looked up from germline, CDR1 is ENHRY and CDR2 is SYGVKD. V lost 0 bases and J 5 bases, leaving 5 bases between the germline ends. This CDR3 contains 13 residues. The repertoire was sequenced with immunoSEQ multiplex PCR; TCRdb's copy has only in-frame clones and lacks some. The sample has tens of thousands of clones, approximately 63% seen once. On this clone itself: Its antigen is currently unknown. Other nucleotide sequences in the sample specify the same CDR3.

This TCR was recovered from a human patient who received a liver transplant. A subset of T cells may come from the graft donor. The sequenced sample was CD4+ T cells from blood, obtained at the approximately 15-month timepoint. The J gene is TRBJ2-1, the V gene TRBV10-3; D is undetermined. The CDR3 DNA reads TGTGCCATCAGTGAGTCTAACGACAATGAGCAGTTCTTC. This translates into CAISESNDNEQFF.